A selection of T cell receptor beta chains follows, all from one sample in a study of CXCR3-negative and CXCR3-positive naive CD8 T cells. TCRdb reprocessed the 5' RACE reads, with one entry per CDR3 protein and no DNA. This sample contains some 150,000 distinct CDR3 sequences. Source material: naive CXCR3+ CD8+ T cells from blood. These receptors were collected from a human donor in good health. Some clones in this sample may be carry-over from other donors' samples. The CDR3 runs from the conserved cysteine through the conserved F or W.

v_call	j_call	cdr3_aa
TRBV6-5	TRBJ1-1	CASSYSPALGTEAFF
TRBV7-6	TRBJ2-7	CASSLPTGPSYEQYF
TRBV7-9	TRBJ2-7	CASSLVTVRHEQYF
TRBV5-1	TRBJ2-1	CASSPESSYNEQFF
TRBV28	TRBJ2-7	CASTDTCGSYEQYF
TRBV11-3	TRBJ1-2	CASSLGGHANYGYTF
TRBV6-4	TRBJ2-4	CASSDDHIQYF
TRBV20-1	TRBJ2-5	CSAGHGGAETQYF
TRBV27	TRBJ2-7	CASSSGVAYEQYF
TRBV5-4	TRBJ2-5	CASWGGKTQYF
TRBV6-5	TRBJ2-3	CASSLLAVSTDTQYF
TRBV29-1	TRBJ2-7	CSVGTGVDEQYF
TRBV6-5	TRBJ2-2	CASSYSSTTGELFF
TRBV9	TRBJ2-1	CASSVGALAGIYNEQFF
TRBV6-6	TRBJ2-5	CASSYSSSGGGQETQYF
TRBV6-1	TRBJ2-7	CASSEEEATYYEQYF
TRBV7-9	TRBJ2-3	CASSSLAGGSTDTQYF
TRBV29-1	TRBJ2-3	CSVEMEPPETDTQYF
TRBV3-1	TRBJ2-1	CASSQDLLGAYNEQFF
TRBV6-8	TRBJ2-7	CASSYGGANSYEQYF
TRBV10-3	TRBJ1-5	CAISESAAYNQPQHF
TRBV7-9	TRBJ2-1	CASSLGGGKRFF
TRBV20-1	TRBJ2-1	CSARDTDLEQFF
TRBV18	TRBJ2-1	CASSPGPREQFF
TRBV20-1	TRBJ2-3	CSARDDVRESTDTQYF
TRBV5-1	TRBJ2-3	CASSPSYGGARDTQYF
TRBV15	TRBJ2-3	CATSRDPGTGITDTQYF
TRBV12-3/TRBV12-4	TRBJ2-3	CASSFGTSGGPTDTQYF
TRBV7-9	TRBJ2-3	CASSARDRTDTQYF
TRBV29-1	TRBJ2-5	CSVEDLWETQYF
TRBV28	TRBJ2-7	CASSLRGITYEQYF
TRBV27	TRBJ2-3	CASSRAGTLRTQYF
TRBV4-1	TRBJ2-1	CASSQVGTYNEQFF
TRBV5-5	TRBJ2-1	CASTGLVRSSYNEQFF
TRBV6-5	TRBJ1-1	CASTPLRGNTEAFF
TRBV14	TRBJ2-1	CASSPEAGGLYNEQFF
TRBV11-3	TRBJ1-1	CASSLIRKDRTEAFF
TRBV5-1	TRBJ2-1	CASSTHPGLEGSEQFF
TRBV14	TRBJ2-5	CASSQEDTAQETQYF
TRBV5-1	TRBJ1-3	CASSSVRGSGNTIYF
TRBV29-1	TRBJ2-5	CSAHLQKETQYF
TRBV6-5	TRBJ2-1	CASGQQGQEQFF